This TCR beta chain comes out of a study of blood T cell repertoires in COVID-19. This CDR3 region has 15 residues. CDR1 and CDR2 from the germline V gene are LGHNA and YSLEER. Deletions cut 0 bases from V and 3 bases from J, with 9 bases between. The data were produced by immunoSEQ multiplex PCR, yet TCRdb's version contains in-frame clones alone and is incomplete. The sample lists around 60,000 clones, 65% to 90% occurring once. The TCR comes from a man aged 50 to 60 with COVID-19, enrolled during active disease. The chain has TRBV4-3 and TRBJ1-5; D is unresolved. The sample was peripheral blood. CDR3 in amino acids: CASSQDELPNQPQHF. CDR3 DNA sequence: TGCGCCAGCAGCCAAGATGAACTGCCCAATCAGCCCCAGCATTTT.